This passage covers 26 T cell receptor beta chains from one sample sequenced in a study of T-cell memory formation after mild COVID-19. TCRdb re-derived calls from the 5' RACE reads in MiXCR, one entry per CDR3 protein. The sample includes 500,000 to 550,000 distinct CDR3 sequences, just over 20% of them seen just once. Sequencing was done on a sample of PBMCs or a T cell subset sorted from them (not recorded which). These receptors were obtained from an adult woman who had mild COVID-19 (a few samples of this study predate the infection). Cell type and time point are not known.

This chain connects TRBV20-1 to TRBJ2-7; 9 nucleotides line up with TRBD2. CDR3 length: 15 residues. CDR1 DFQATT and CDR2 SNEGSKA come from the germline V gene (reference sequence). V shed 0 bases and J 2 bases; nucleotides not matched to a gene: 5. The CDR3 is CSARDRREGPYEQYF. Written as DNA, the CDR3 is TGCAGTGCTAGAGATCGGCGGGAGGGCCCCTACGAGCAGTACTTC.

The V and J genes are TRBV29-1 and TRBJ2-1; 7 nucleotides align to TRBD1. Germline CDR1 reads SQVTM; CDR2 reads ANQGSEA. The CDR3 is 16 residues long. V trimming: 0 bases; J trimming: 4 bases; junction bases outside the gene matches: 9. In DNA, the CDR3 is TGCAGCGTTGAAGATCTGACGACAGGGCTTTACAATGAGCAGTTCTTC. This sequence encodes CSVEDLTTGLYNEQFF.

This clonotype has more than one count but fewer than ten. The chain couples TRBV3-1 to TRBJ1-5; D gene uncertain. CDR1 and CDR2 (germline): LGHDT, YNNKEL (reference sequence). With 0 bases removed from V and 6 bases from J, the gap between germline ends came to 6 bases. The CDR3 sequence is 13 residues long. The CDR3 loop is CASSQDRVQPQHF. CDR3 in DNA: TGTGCCAGCAGCCAAGATCGGGTTCAGCCCCAGCATTTT.

The chain couples TRBV9 to TRBJ1-1; maybe TRBD1 (5 bases). The CDR3 consists of 16 residues. CDR1 and CDR2 (germline): SGDLS, YYNGEE. Trimming stripped 3 bases from V and 7 bases from J, with 22 bases between. CDR3: CASSASLGGVGNEAFF. For the CDR3, the DNA is TGTGCCAGCAGCGCTTCCCTGGGGGGTGTAGGGAATGAAGCTTTCTTT.

The rearrangement uses TRBV19 and TRBJ2-7; D might be TRBD1 (6 bases). The CDR3 loop spans 15 amino acids. Germline-derived CDR1 and CDR2 are LNHDA and SQIVND (reference sequence). Trimming pared 3 bases from V and 2 bases from J, leaving 14 bases between. The CDR3 loop is CASSIWGQGTYEQYF. CDR3 nucleotides: TGTGCCAGTAGTATCTGGGGACAAGGGACCTACGAGCAGTACTTC.

This clonotype has more than one count but fewer than ten. This rearrangement joins TRBV7-2 to TRBJ1-1; possible D gene TRBD1, 6 bases. The CDR3 runs 16 residues. Trimming took off 1 base at V and 6 bases at J, with 18 bases between the two ends. Germline V gene data show CDR1 as SGHTA and CDR2 as FQGNSA. CDR3 sequence: CASSLDVTRGPSEAFF. The DNA of the CDR3 is TGTGCCAGCAGCTTAGATGTAACCAGGGGACCTTCTGAAGCTTTCTTT.

V gene TRBV30 combines with J gene TRBJ1-4; 8 nucleotides match TRBD1. There are 15 residues in the CDR3. Unmatched junction bases numbered 8, after V lost 1 base and J lost 7 bases. Germline values: CDR1 GTSNPN, CDR2 SVGIG (reference sequence). Here the CDR3 reads CAWSENQGAGEKLFF. CDR3 DNA: TGTGCCTGGAGTGAAAACCAGGGGGCTGGTGAAAAACTGTTTTTT.

This clonotype was detected many times. This sequence joins TRBV3-1 and TRBJ1-2; no firm D call. Trimming removed 1 base at V and 0 bases at J, with 15 bases between. CDR1 is LGHDT and CDR2 is YNNKEL in the germline V gene (reference sequence). The CDR3 consists of 17 residues. CDR3 DNA: TGTGCCAGCAGCCAAGGGGTCAGAAGGCCCGCTAACTATGGCTACACCTTC. This gives the protein CASSQGVRRPANYGYTF.

This clonotype was seen just once. This sequence joins TRBV18 and TRBJ2-1; D perhaps matches TRBD2 (6 bases). Trimming cost V 4 bases and J 15 bases, with 19 bases left between them. The CDR3 is made up of 13 amino acids. Germline values: CDR1 KGHSH, CDR2 LQKENI. The CDR3 region has the DNA TGTGCCAGCTCACGAGTTGGAGGGGACCGGGGGTTCTTC. This codes for CASSRVGGDRGFF.

J is TRBJ2-5 and V is TRBV5-1; 8 nucleotides line up with TRBD1. J lost 1 base, V lost 3 bases, and 8 bases had no gene match. Germline V gene lookup returns CDR1 SGHRS and CDR2 YFSETQ. This CDR3 region has 16 residues. The CDR3 reads CASSSPDRGPQETQYF. The CDR3 DNA follows: TGCGCCAGCAGCTCCCCCGACAGGGGACCCCAAGAGACCCAGTACTTC.

There are a few counts of this clonotype. The V and J genes are TRBV14 and TRBJ1-1; D perhaps matches TRBD1 (5 bases). The CDR3 extends over 13 amino acids. Germline V gene sequence: CDR1 SGHDN, CDR2 FVKESK. V lost 3 bases and J lost 7, with 12 bases in between. CDR3 coding DNA: TGTGCCAGCAGCCACCCATTGGGGGGTGAAGCTTTCTTT. Amino acid sequence: CASSHPLGGEAFF.

This chain uses TRBV10-3 with TRBJ2-1; D perhaps matches TRBD2 (6 bases). The CDR3 consists of 16 residues. Trimming removed 6 bases at V and 5 bases at J, with 20 bases between. Germline V lookup: CDR1 ENHRY, CDR2 SYGVKD. CDR3 residues: CAISDRWRGDDNEQFF. As DNA, the CDR3 is TGTGCCATCAGCGACCGTTGGCGGGGAGATGACAATGAGCAGTTCTTC.

The J gene is TRBJ2-5, the V gene TRBV5-1; the D gene is possibly TRBD2 (5 bases). The V end lost 4 bases, the J end lost 3 bases, and 7 bases lay between the germline ends. CDR3 length equals 12 residues. The V gene's germline CDR1 is SGHRS and CDR2 YFSETQ. CDR3 loop: CASSGAEETQYF. The CDR3, as DNA: TGCGCCAGCAGCGGAGCGGAAGAGACCCAGTACTTC. The full variable domain, completed using reference TRBV5-1 and TRBJ2-5, is KAGVTQTPRYLIKTRGQQVTLSCSPISGHRSVSWYQQTPGQGLQFLFEYFSETQRNKGNFPGRFSGRQFSNSRSEMNVSTLELGDSALYLCASSGAEETQYFGPGTRLLVL.

This clonotype was seen more than once but under ten times. The CDR3 loop reads CASSLDAQETQYF. DNA of the CDR3: TGTGCCAGCAGTTTAGACGCGCAAGAGACCCAGTACTTC. This chain connects TRBV12-3 or TRBV12-4 to TRBJ2-5; D remains unclear. V gave up 1 base and J gave up 2 bases, with 5 bases separating them. The CDR3 is made up of 13 amino acids.

The chain has TRBV29-1 and TRBJ2-2; 11 nucleotides align to TRBD1. Germline lookup yields CDR1 SQVTM and CDR2 ANQGSEA. The CDR3 totals 16 residues. With V trimmed by 7 bases and J by 6 bases, 13 bases remained unmatched. As DNA, the CDR3 is TGCAGCGCCTCGGACAGGGGGCTGTTGAGGGCCGGGGAGCTGTTTTTT. Translation gives CSASDRGLLRAGELFF.

V and J are TRBV20-1 and TRBJ1-3; perhaps TRBD1 as D (6 bases). CDR3 length equals 13 residues. Per germline, CDR1 DFQATT and CDR2 SNEGSKA (reference sequence). Trimming shortened V by 5 bases and J by 0 bases, and 8 bases separated the two germline ends. CDR3 in DNA: TGCAGTGCTCGACAGGTCTCTGGAAACACCATATATTTT. Amino acid sequence: CSARQVSGNTIYF.

This sequence joins TRBV6-4 and TRBJ2-5; TRBD2 agrees at 7 bases. CDR3 size: 14 residues. In germline, CDR1 is MRHNA, CDR2 SNTAGT. J lost 4 bases, V lost 5 bases, and 7 bases had no gene match. Here the CDR3 reads CASSYEGGGETQYF. The CDR3 DNA reads TGTGCCAGCAGTTATGAGGGCGGGGGAGAGACCCAGTACTTC.

This clonotype appeared a few times. The rearrangement uses TRBV7-9 and TRBJ1-3, with unresolved D. CDR1 is SEHNR, CDR2 FQNEAQ, per germline (reference sequence). The CDR3 sequence is 15 residues long. The V end was cut by 2 bases, the J end by 2 bases, with 10 bases between. The CDR3, as DNA: TGTGCCAGCAGCTTAAGCTACGGGGCTGGAAACACCATATATTTT. It yields the protein CASSLSYGAGNTIYF.

J is TRBJ1-6 and V is TRBV12-3 or TRBV12-4, with 8 bases matching TRBD1. The CDR3 runs to 15 residues. With V trimmed by 5 bases and J by 10 bases, 10 bases remained unmatched. CDR3 loop: CASSPSTGAWSPLHF. CDR3 sequence (DNA): TGTGCCAGCAGTCCCTCGACAGGGGCGTGGTCACCCCTCCACTTT.

This clonotype was detected only a few times. J is TRBJ2-7 and V is TRBV20-1; TRBD2 aligns across 7 bases. The CDR3 is 14 amino acids. Germline CDR1 is DFQATT and CDR2 is SNEGSKA (reference sequence). Trimming cost V 1 base and J 4 bases; bases outside gene matches: 7. The CDR3 here is CSARVGEGWYEQYF. In DNA, the CDR3 is TGCAGTGCTAGAGTGGGGGAGGGCTGGTACGAGCAGTACTTC.

The V and J genes are TRBV24-1 and TRBJ2-3; TRBD2 aligns across 9 bases. The CDR3 runs to 15 residues. In germline, CDR1 is KGHDR, CDR2 SFDVKD. Unmatched junction bases numbered 6, after V lost 4 bases and J lost 5 bases. In nucleotides, the CDR3 is TGTGCCACCAGTGAAGGCGGGAGGGCTGAAGATACGCAGTATTTT. This encodes CATSEGGRAEDTQYF.

The J gene is TRBJ1-2, the V gene TRBV7-8; D ambiguous. CDR1 is SGHVS, CDR2 FQNEAQ, per germline. The CDR3 extends over 16 amino acids. Trimming took 5 bases from V and 0 from J, leaving 16 bases between them. CDR3 sequence (DNA): TGTGCCAGCAGCCCCCGAACTTCCCAAGCTAACTATGGCTACACCTTC. Its translation: CASSPRTSQANYGYTF.

This clonotype was detected once. The genes are TRBV15 and TRBJ2-7; D is perhaps TRBD1 or TRBD2 (6 bases each). Trimming took off 1 base at V and 2 bases at J, with 12 bases between the two ends. The CDR3 has 15 residues. Per germline, CDR1 LNHNV and CDR2 YYDKDF (reference sequence). The CDR3 nucleotides are TGTGCCACCAGCAGAGGTTGGGGGGCTCCCTACGAGCAGTACTTC. This translates into CATSRGWGAPYEQYF.

This sequence joins TRBV5-1 and TRBJ1-1; D is unclear. The V gene lost 5 bases and the J gene lost 0 bases, with 14 bases spanning the gap. Per the germline V gene, CDR1 is SGHRS and CDR2 is YFSETQ. This CDR3 is 15 amino acids long. The CDR3: CASRLEGGLNTEAFF. The CDR3 DNA follows: TGCGCCAGCAGGCTAGAGGGTGGGCTGAACACTGAAGCTTTCTTT.

The chain recombines TRBV18 with TRBJ2-7; 14 nucleotides agree with TRBD2. The trim removed 4 bases at V and 5 bases at J, leaving 7 bases unmatched. The CDR3 loop spans 16 amino acids. CDR1 is KGHSH and CDR2 is LQKENI in the germline V gene. The CDR3 nucleotides are TGTGCCAGCTCACGAAGACTAGCGGGAGGGAGCGACGAGCAGTACTTC. This translates into CASSRRLAGGSDEQYF. Full variable domain (outside the CDR3, taken from reference TRBV18 and TRBJ2-7): NAGVMQNPRHLVRRRGQEARLRCSPMKGHSHVYWYRQLPEEGLKFMVYLQKENIIDESGMPKERFSAEFPKEGPSILRIQQVVRGDSAAYFCASSRRLAGGSDEQYFGPGTRLTVT.

The chain combines TRBV7-6 with TRBJ2-5, with unresolved D. This CDR3 has 13 residues. The V and J ends lost 1 base and 7 bases respectively, with 10 bases between them. Germline CDR1 SGHVS, CDR2 FNYEAQ. In nucleotides, the CDR3 is TGTGCCAGCAGCTTAGAGTTGGATTGGACCCAGTACTTC. This codes for CASSLELDWTQYF.